The sequence of this T cell receptor beta chain was determined in a study of OX40 agonist ivuxolimab in advanced cancers. Study-wide context: Ivuxolimab, an agonist antibody against OX40 (CD134), was given to patients.

CDR1 is MNHEY and CDR2 is SVGAGI in the germline V gene. V shed 7 bases and J shed 7 bases, with 16 bases lying between them. CDR3 length equals 14 residues. This clone has only one observation. Profiling relied on immunoSEQ multiplex PCR, and the TCRdb table lists in-frame clones only, not all of them. This table has about 77,000 clones, around 90% appearing once. The TCR originated in an adult with an advanced solid tumor such as melanoma, head and neck, liver or kidney cancer. The sample here was CD4+ or CD8+ T cells sorted from blood, taken in a trial of the OX40 agonist ivuxolimab. V usage is TRBV6-5 and J usage is TRBJ1-4; tentative D call: TRBD1 (5 bases). DNA of the CDR3: TGTGCCAGCACCCCTAAGGGGCGCGGTGAAAAACTGTTTTTT. It encodes CASTPKGRGEKLFF.